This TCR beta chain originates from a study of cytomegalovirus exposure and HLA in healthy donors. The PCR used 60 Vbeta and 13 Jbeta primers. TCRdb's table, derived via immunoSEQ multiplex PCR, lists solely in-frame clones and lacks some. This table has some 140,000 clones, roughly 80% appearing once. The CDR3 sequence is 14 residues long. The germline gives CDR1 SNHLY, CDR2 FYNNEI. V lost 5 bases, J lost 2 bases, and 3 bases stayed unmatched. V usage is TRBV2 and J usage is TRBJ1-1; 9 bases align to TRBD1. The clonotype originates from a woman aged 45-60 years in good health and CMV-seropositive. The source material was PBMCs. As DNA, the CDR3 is TGTGCCAGCAGTACAGGGGGCGTTAACACTGAAGCTTTCTTT. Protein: CASSTGGVNTEAFF. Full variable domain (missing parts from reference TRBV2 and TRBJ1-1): EPEVTQTPSHQVTQMGQEVILRCVPISNHLYFYWYRQILGQKVEFLVSFYNNEISEKSEIFDDQFSVERPDGSNFTLKIRSTKLEDSAMYFCASSTGGVNTEAFFGQGTRLTVV.